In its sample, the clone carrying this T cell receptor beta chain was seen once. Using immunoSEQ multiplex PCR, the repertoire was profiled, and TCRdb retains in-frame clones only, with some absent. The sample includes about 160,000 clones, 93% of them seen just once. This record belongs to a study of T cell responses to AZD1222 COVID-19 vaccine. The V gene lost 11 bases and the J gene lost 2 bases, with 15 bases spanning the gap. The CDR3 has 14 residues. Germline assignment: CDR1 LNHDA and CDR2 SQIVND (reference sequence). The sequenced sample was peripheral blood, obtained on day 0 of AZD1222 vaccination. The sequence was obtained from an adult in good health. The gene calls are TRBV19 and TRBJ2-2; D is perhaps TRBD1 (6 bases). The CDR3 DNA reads TGTGCCTGTCAGACAGGACCAAACACCGGGGAGCTGTTTTTT. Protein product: CACQTGPNTGELFF. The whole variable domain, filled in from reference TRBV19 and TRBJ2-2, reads DGGITQSPKYLFRKEGQNVTLSCEQNLNHDAMYWYRQDPGQGLRLIYYSQIVNDFQKGDIAEGYSVSREKKESFPLTVTSAQKNPTAFYLCACQTGPNTGELFFGEGSRLTVL.